Sample share makes the clone carrying this T cell receptor beta chain medium-sized. What it binds is unknown. The CDR3 is 14 residues long. J gave up 5 bases and V 0 bases, and 0 bases lay outside the gene matches. Per the germline V gene, CDR1 is SGHKS and CDR2 is YYEKEE (reference sequence). BIOMED2 TRB-A/B primer pools were used in multiplex TRB PCR. TCRdb re-called the multiplex PCR reads through MiXCR, storing one row per CDR3 protein. The sample holds about 5,400 distinct CDR3 sequences; 25% to 30% are singletons and the top ten take approximately 14%. Each TRB amplification used 250-500 ng of genomic DNA from blood. The record originates from a study of T and B cells in COVID-19 patients. Across the whole study: Peripheral blood came from COVID-19 patients with active infection or after recovery. Recovered patients mostly had mild to moderate COVID-19 managed as outpatients. At median age approximately 30 years, recovered patients were younger than active-infection patients at more than 65.

Study results and limitations: Active COVID-19 showed highly clonal TRB repertoires; recovery showed diversity and richness above healthy donors.

Sequenced material: blood. This clonotype was sampled from a human donor with active COVID-19. The chain joins TRBV5-5 to TRBJ2-2; 8 nucleotides agree with TRBD2. The CDR3: CASSLVAGTGELFF. The CDR3 DNA sequence: TGTGCCAGCAGCTTGGTAGCGGGAACCGGGGAGCTGTTTTTT.